This is a list of T cell receptor beta chains from one sample in a study of T cell changes during pregnancy in multiple sclerosis. Generated by immunoSEQ multiplex PCR, the TCRdb table keeps only in-frame clones and is missing some. This sample has tens of thousands of clones, with 91% found just once. The sample consisted of peripheral blood, taken before pregnancy. Every receptor here comes from a female donor with multiple sclerosis, enrolled in a pregnancy study. Both conserved end residues are part of each CDR3. A D gene is named only where the DNA matches it firmly. Expanded clones are given a class, and other clones once, few, many or no size at all.

j_call: TRBJ1-4
clone_size: -
v_call: TRBV5-6
d_call: -
cdr3_aa: CASSLFPGSATNEKLFF
cdr3_nt: TGTGCCAGCAGCCTTTTTCCGGGGTCCGCAACTAATGAAAAACTGTTTTTT

j_call: TRBJ2-3
clone_size: -
v_call: TRBV19
d_call: TRBD2
cdr3_aa: CASSLGLAGTTDTQYF
cdr3_nt: TGTGCCAGTAGTCTCGGACTAGCGGGAACCACAGATACGCAGTATTTT

j_call: TRBJ2-3
clone_size: -
v_call: TRBV5-4
d_call: -
cdr3_aa: CASSLGRGGTDTQYF
cdr3_nt: TGTGCCAGCAGCTTAGGAAGGGGCGGAACAGATACGCAGTATTTT

j_call: TRBJ1-4
clone_size: -
v_call: TRBV5-8
d_call: -
cdr3_aa: CASSPRRGNEKLFF
cdr3_nt: TGTGCCAGCAGCCCACGGCGGGGGAATGAAAAACTGTTTTTT

j_call: TRBJ2-1
clone_size: -
v_call: TRBV19
d_call: TRBD2
cdr3_aa: CASKREMVAGLEQFF
cdr3_nt: TGTGCCAGTAAGAGGGAGATGGTAGCGGGGTTGGAGCAGTTCTTC

j_call: TRBJ1-2
clone_size: -
v_call: TRBV7-2
d_call: TRBD1
cdr3_aa: CASSFPGTDIIYGYTF
cdr3_nt: TGTGCCAGCAGCTTTCCCGGGACAGATATCATCTATGGCTACACCTTC

j_call: TRBJ2-7
clone_size: -
v_call: TRBV19
d_call: TRBD1
cdr3_aa: CASSILPGQGAYEQYF
cdr3_nt: TGTGCCAGTAGTATTCTGCCAGGACAGGGGGCGTACGAGCAGTACTTC

j_call: TRBJ1-4
clone_size: few
v_call: TRBV4-3
d_call: -
cdr3_aa: CASSQGDPTANEKLFF
cdr3_nt: TGCGCCAGCAGCCAGGGCGATCCCACGGCTAATGAAAAACTGTTTTTT

j_call: TRBJ2-7
clone_size: -
v_call: TRBV10-3
d_call: TRBD1
cdr3_aa: CAISDMVHRGVREQYF
cdr3_nt: TGTGCCATCAGTGATATGGTACACAGGGGGGTACGGGAGCAGTACTTC

j_call: TRBJ1-1
clone_size: few
v_call: TRBV29-1
d_call: -
cdr3_aa: CSAGTLWAFF
cdr3_nt: TGCAGCGCCGGGACTCTGTGGGCTTTCTTT

j_call: TRBJ1-1
clone_size: -
v_call: TRBV7-3
d_call: TRBD1
cdr3_aa: CASTGTGMNTEAFF
cdr3_nt: TGTGCCAGCACCGGGACAGGCATGAACACTGAAGCTTTCTTT

j_call: TRBJ2-7
clone_size: -
v_call: TRBV27
d_call: -
cdr3_aa: CASSRDIYEQYF
cdr3_nt: TGTGCCAGCAGCCGGGACATTTACGAGCAGTACTTC

j_call: TRBJ2-3
clone_size: -
v_call: TRBV14
d_call: -
cdr3_aa: CASSGHLHTDTQYF
cdr3_nt: TGTGCCAGCAGCGGACACCTTCACACAGATACGCAGTATTTT

j_call: TRBJ2-7
clone_size: once
v_call: TRBV29-1
d_call: TRBD1
cdr3_aa: CSRGQDISYEQYF
cdr3_nt: TGCAGCCGCGGACAGGACATCTCCTACGAGCAGTACTTC

j_call: TRBJ1-2
clone_size: -
v_call: TRBV5-1
d_call: -
cdr3_aa: CASSLGLLYYGYTF
cdr3_nt: TGCGCCAGCAGCTTGGGACTCCTTTACTATGGCTACACCTTC

j_call: TRBJ1-2
clone_size: -
v_call: TRBV10-3
d_call: -
cdr3_aa: CAISDFRGNYGYTF
cdr3_nt: TGTGCCATCAGTGATTTTCGGGGAAACTATGGCTACACCTTC

j_call: TRBJ2-3
clone_size: -
v_call: TRBV7-2
d_call: TRBD2
cdr3_aa: CASSLVSGGASDTQYF
cdr3_nt: TGTGCCAGCAGCTTAGTTAGCGGGGGGGCGTCAGATACGCAGTATTTT

j_call: TRBJ2-7
clone_size: -
v_call: TRBV18
d_call: -
cdr3_aa: CASSPDLGSGGHEQYF
cdr3_nt: TGTGCCAGCTCACCAGATCTCGGCTCCGGCGGCCACGAGCAGTACTTC

j_call: TRBJ2-2
clone_size: -
v_call: TRBV5-5
d_call: TRBD2
cdr3_aa: CASSWTGTSGGAANTGELFF
cdr3_nt: TGTGCCAGCAGCTGGACGGGGACTAGCGGGGGGGCCGCGAACACCGGGGAGCTGTTTTTT

j_call: TRBJ1-1
clone_size: -
v_call: TRBV10-2
d_call: -
cdr3_aa: CASIRGTEAFF
cdr3_nt: TGCGCCAGCATCCGGGGCACTGAAGCTTTCTTT

j_call: TRBJ2-2
clone_size: once
v_call: TRBV10-3
d_call: -
cdr3_aa: CAISEWGGNTGELFF
cdr3_nt: TGTGCCATCAGTGAGTGGGGGGGCAACACCGGGGAGCTGTTTTTT

j_call: TRBJ2-2
clone_size: -
v_call: TRBV7-8
d_call: -
cdr3_aa: CASSLFASSDTGELFF
cdr3_nt: TGTGCCAGCAGCTTATTTGCTAGCAGTGACACCGGGGAGCTGTTTTTT

j_call: TRBJ1-1
clone_size: -
v_call: TRBV5-1
d_call: -
cdr3_aa: CASRGVANTEAFF
cdr3_nt: TGCGCCAGCAGAGGAGTAGCGAACACTGAAGCTTTCTTT

j_call: TRBJ1-1
clone_size: -
v_call: TRBV19
d_call: -
cdr3_aa: CASTPKQVGTEAFF
cdr3_nt: TGTGCCAGTACTCCAAAGCAGGTTGGCACTGAAGCTTTCTTT

j_call: TRBJ2-3
clone_size: -
v_call: TRBV27
d_call: -
cdr3_aa: CASSSARQGSATDTQYF
cdr3_nt: TGTGCCAGCAGTTCCGCGAGGCAGGGGTCCGCCACAGATACGCAGTATTTT

j_call: TRBJ2-7
clone_size: -
v_call: TRBV10-3
d_call: TRBD2
cdr3_aa: CAIGGAYEQYF
cdr3_nt: TGTGCCATCGGGGGGGCCTACGAGCAGTACTTC

j_call: TRBJ2-7
clone_size: -
v_call: TRBV10-1
d_call: TRBD2
cdr3_aa: CASRTSGVYYEQYF
cdr3_nt: TGCGCCAGTCGGACTAGCGGGGTTTACTACGAGCAGTACTTC

j_call: TRBJ2-7
clone_size: -
v_call: TRBV19
d_call: TRBD1
cdr3_aa: CASSSGQGDYEQYF
cdr3_nt: TGTGCCAGTAGTTCGGGACAGGGAGATTACGAGCAGTACTTC

j_call: TRBJ1-5
clone_size: -
v_call: TRBV28
d_call: -
cdr3_aa: CASLQYDQPQHF
cdr3_nt: TGTGCCAGTCTCCAGTATGATCAGCCCCAGCATTTT

j_call: TRBJ2-3
clone_size: -
v_call: TRBV9
d_call: -
cdr3_aa: CASSVQDTQYF
cdr3_nt: TGTGCCAGCAGCGTACAAGATACGCAGTATTTT

j_call: TRBJ2-1
clone_size: -
v_call: TRBV6-5
d_call: TRBD2
cdr3_aa: CASISSSGAIEQFF
cdr3_nt: TGTGCCAGCATATCCAGCAGCGGGGCGATTGAGCAGTTCTTC

j_call: TRBJ1-1
clone_size: -
v_call: TRBV7-2
d_call: -
cdr3_aa: CASSFFGEAFF
cdr3_nt: TGTGCCAGCAGCTTCTTCGGGGAAGCTTTCTTT

j_call: TRBJ2-7
clone_size: -
v_call: TRBV7-2
d_call: TRBD2
cdr3_aa: CASSLALAGAYEQYF
cdr3_nt: TGTGCCAGCAGCTTAGCACTAGCGGGGGCCTACGAGCAGTACTTC

j_call: TRBJ2-1
clone_size: -
v_call: TRBV4-3
d_call: -
cdr3_aa: CASSQYEGGDNEQFF
cdr3_nt: TGCGCCAGCAGCCAATACGAGGGGGGGGACAATGAGCAGTTCTTC

j_call: TRBJ1-2
clone_size: -
v_call: TRBV10-3
d_call: -
cdr3_aa: CATADRANYGYTF
cdr3_nt: TGTGCCACCGCAGACAGAGCTAACTATGGCTACACCTTC

j_call: TRBJ1-1
clone_size: -
v_call: TRBV18
d_call: -
cdr3_aa: CASSPRPRDTEAFF
cdr3_nt: TGTGCCAGCTCACCTCGGCCGAGGGACACTGAAGCTTTCTTT

j_call: TRBJ1-4
clone_size: once
v_call: TRBV19
d_call: -
cdr3_aa: CASSILGQRNEKLFF
cdr3_nt: TGTGCCAGTAGTATCCTTGGACAAAGGAATGAAAAACTGTTTTTT

j_call: TRBJ2-3
clone_size: -
v_call: TRBV9
d_call: -
cdr3_aa: CASSVAPRNTQYF
cdr3_nt: TGTGCCAGCAGCGTAGCTCCTAGGAATACGCAGTATTTT

j_call: TRBJ2-3
clone_size: -
v_call: TRBV7-6
d_call: TRBD2
cdr3_aa: CASSLAGGPSTDTQYF
cdr3_nt: TGTGCCAGCAGCCTCGCGGGGGGTCCGAGCACAGATACGCAGTATTTT

j_call: TRBJ2-3
clone_size: -
v_call: TRBV29-1
d_call: -
cdr3_aa: CSVERTGITDTQYF
cdr3_nt: TGCAGCGTTGAAAGGACTGGAATCACAGATACGCAGTATTTT

j_call: TRBJ2-3
clone_size: -
v_call: TRBV19
d_call: TRBD1
cdr3_aa: CASSIGRTGPGDTQYF
cdr3_nt: TGTGCCAGTAGTATAGGGCGGACAGGCCCCGGCGATACGCAGTATTTT

j_call: TRBJ2-5
clone_size: -
v_call: TRBV9
d_call: TRBD2
cdr3_aa: CASSVVASGGPSQETQYF
cdr3_nt: TGTGCCAGCAGCGTAGTGGCTAGCGGGGGGCCCTCCCAAGAGACCCAGTACTTC

j_call: TRBJ2-1
clone_size: -
v_call: TRBV7-6
d_call: -
cdr3_aa: CASSESTGRYNEQFF
cdr3_nt: TGTGCCAGCAGCGAAAGTACAGGCCGGTACAATGAGCAGTTCTTC

j_call: TRBJ2-6
clone_size: -
v_call: TRBV1
d_call: -
cdr3_aa: CTSSQKLGDRPSGANVLTF
cdr3_nt: TGCACCAGCAGCCAAAAACTCGGGGACAGACCCTCTGGGGCCAACGTCCTGACTTTC

j_call: TRBJ1-5
clone_size: many
v_call: TRBV5-4
d_call: TRBD1
cdr3_aa: CASSRDRGNQPQHF
cdr3_nt: TGTGCCAGCAGCCGGGACAGGGGCAATCAGCCCCAGCATTTT

j_call: TRBJ2-7
clone_size: -
v_call: TRBV6-6
d_call: TRBD2
cdr3_aa: CATQVSGGDEQYF
cdr3_nt: TGTGCCACACAAGTTAGCGGGGGGGACGAGCAGTACTTC

j_call: TRBJ2-3
clone_size: -
v_call: TRBV19
d_call: TRBD1
cdr3_aa: CASSIRQGKDTQYF
cdr3_nt: TGTGCCAGTAGTATAAGACAGGGAAAAGATACGCAGTATTTT

j_call: TRBJ1-2
clone_size: -
v_call: TRBV7-3
d_call: TRBD1
cdr3_aa: CASSLTGGQAGYTF
cdr3_nt: TGTGCCAGCAGCTTAACGGGAGGACAGGCTGGCTACACCTTC

j_call: TRBJ1-5
clone_size: once
v_call: TRBV6-1
d_call: -
cdr3_aa: CASSDSEGWGPQHF
cdr3_nt: TGTGCCAGCAGTGACAGCGAGGGCTGGGGGCCCCAGCATTTT